This T cell receptor beta chain was profiled in a study of CD8 T cells in ankylosing spondylitis. The study's findings and limits: Past research had described some motif variants in reactive arthritis synovial fluid and blood. There was a TCR beta motif, made of fewer than 10 highly homologous variants, that appeared characteristic of ankylosing spondylitis blood.

The CDR3 consists of 14 residues. Unmatched junction bases numbered 9, after V lost 5 bases and J lost 5 bases. Germline V gives CDR1 MNHNS, CDR2 SASEGT. TCRdb independently ran MiXCR on the 5' RACE reads; one entry per CDR3 protein. The data contain approximately 440,000 distinct CDR3 sequences, under 20% of them singletons. This clonotype was picked up a small number of times. Its target is not known. J is TRBJ2-7 and V is TRBV6-1; 7 bases line up with TRBD1. Sequenced sample: blood, either unsorted or a sorted T cell fraction (not recorded which). This clonotype was obtained from a male donor with ankylosing spondylitis. The CDR3 protein is CASSQPGGDHEQYF. The CDR3, as DNA: TGTGCCAGCAGTCAGCCAGGGGGTGACCACGAGCAGTACTTC.